The clone carrying this T cell receptor beta chain was observed a single time. Its specificity is unknown. These data come from a study of cytomegalovirus exposure and HLA in healthy donors. Primers for the PCR totalled 60 Vbeta and 13 Jbeta. Using immunoSEQ multiplex PCR, the repertoire was profiled, and TCRdb retains in-frame clones only, with some absent. This sample has 200,000 to 250,000 clones, with approximately 80% found just once. Regarding the study as a whole: Highly shared variants forming one cluster were likely a sequencing artifact. Among TCR sequences, most were rare, though some public TCRs appeared in many donors. Later examination showed HLA-associated TCR beta chains had greater clonal expansion than equally common others.

Sequenced sample: PBMCs. This TCR derives from a woman between 45 and 60 years old in good health and CMV-seropositive.

The CDR3 bases are TGTGCCAGCAACCCGGGACTAGTCTCCCATACGCAGTATTTT. Encoded protein: CASNPGLVSHTQYF. V gene TRBV6-6 combines with J gene TRBJ2-3; 8 bases are shared with TRBD2. This CDR3 comprises 14 residues. In germline, CDR1 is MNHNY, CDR2 SVGAGI (reference sequence). V shed 7 bases and J 7 bases; nucleotides not matched to a gene: 10.